This TCR beta chain was captured by sequencing in a study of T cell changes during pregnancy in multiple sclerosis. The CDR3 spans 16 residues. CDR1 is SGHTA, CDR2 FQGTGA, per germline. V was pared by 3 bases and J by 4 bases, with 18 bases between. This clone has a handful of counts. Generated by immunoSEQ multiplex PCR, the TCRdb table keeps only in-frame clones and is missing some. The repertoire holds about 77,000 clones, with approximately 90% as singletons. This sequence joins TRBV7-3 and TRBJ1-1, with D perhaps TRBD1 (6 bases). The sequence came from a female donor with multiple sclerosis, enrolled in a pregnancy study. The source material was peripheral blood, sampled before pregnancy. CDR3 region: CASSLLGGSGGTEAFF. In DNA form, the CDR3 reads TGTGCCAGCAGCTTGCTAGGGGGTTCGGGGGGCACTGAAGCTTTCTTT.